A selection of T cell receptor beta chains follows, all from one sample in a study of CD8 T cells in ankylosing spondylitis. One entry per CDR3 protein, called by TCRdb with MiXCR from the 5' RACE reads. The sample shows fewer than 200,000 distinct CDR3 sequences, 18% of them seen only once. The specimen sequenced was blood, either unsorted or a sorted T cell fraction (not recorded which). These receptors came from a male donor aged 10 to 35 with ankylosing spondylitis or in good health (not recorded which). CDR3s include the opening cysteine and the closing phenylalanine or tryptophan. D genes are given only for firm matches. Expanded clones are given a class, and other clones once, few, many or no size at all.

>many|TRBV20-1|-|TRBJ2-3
CSARGTAGGTDTQYF
TGCAGTGCTAGAGGCACGGCCGGCGGCACAGATACGCAGTATTTT
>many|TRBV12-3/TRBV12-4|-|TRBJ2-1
CASSPRTGRLNNEQFF
TGTGCCAGCAGCCCCCGGACGGGAAGATTAAACAATGAGCAGTTCTTC
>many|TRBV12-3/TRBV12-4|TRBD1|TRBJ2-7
CASSSLGQGPYEQYF
TGTGCCAGCAGTTCGTTGGGACAGGGGCCGTACGAGCAGTACTTC
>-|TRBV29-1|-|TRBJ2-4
CSVVGRLLAKNIQYF
TGCAGCGTTGTGGGACGGTTACTAGCCAAAAACATTCAGTACTTC
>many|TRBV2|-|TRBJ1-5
CASSDLRGQPQHF
TGTGCCAGCAGTGATTTAAGGGGTCAGCCCCAGCATTTT
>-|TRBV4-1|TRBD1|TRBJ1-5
CASSAGQGEYQPQHF
TGCGCCAGCAGCGCGGGGCAGGGGGAATATCAGCCCCAGCATTTT
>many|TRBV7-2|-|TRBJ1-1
CASSFPRALEDTEAFF
TGTGCCAGCAGCTTTCCCCGGGCCCTAGAGGACACTGAAGCTTTCTTT
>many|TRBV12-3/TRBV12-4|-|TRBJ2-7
CASTPSVYEQYF
TGTGCCAGCACCCCGTCAGTATACGAGCAGTACTTC
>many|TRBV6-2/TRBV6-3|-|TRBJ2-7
CASSYRGFEQYF
TGTGCCAGCAGTTACCGAGGGTTCGAGCAGTACTTC
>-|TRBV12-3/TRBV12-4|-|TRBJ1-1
CASSLLHSLDTEAFF
TGTGCCAGCAGTTTGCTCCACAGTCTAGACACTGAAGCTTTCTTT
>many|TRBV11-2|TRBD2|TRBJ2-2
CASSFRLAASSTGELFF
TGTGCCAGCAGCTTCCGCCTAGCGGCCTCCTCTACCGGGGAGCTGTTTTTT
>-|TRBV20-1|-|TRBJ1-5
CSARPDVGYQPQHF
TGCAGTGCTAGACCAGATGTCGGGTATCAGCCCCAGCATTTT
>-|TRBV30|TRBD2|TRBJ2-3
CAWRGIAGGNTDTQYF
TGTGCCTGGAGGGGGATAGCGGGAGGCAACACAGATACGCAGTATTTT
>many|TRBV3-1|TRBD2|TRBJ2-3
CASSQPGLAGGRTDTQYF
TGTGCCAGCAGCCAACCCGGACTAGCGGGAGGCCGGACAGATACGCAGTATTTT
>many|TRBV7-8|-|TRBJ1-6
CASSLVGGTYNSPLHF
TGTGCCAGCAGCTTAGTTGGCGGTACCTATAATTCACCCCTCCACTTT